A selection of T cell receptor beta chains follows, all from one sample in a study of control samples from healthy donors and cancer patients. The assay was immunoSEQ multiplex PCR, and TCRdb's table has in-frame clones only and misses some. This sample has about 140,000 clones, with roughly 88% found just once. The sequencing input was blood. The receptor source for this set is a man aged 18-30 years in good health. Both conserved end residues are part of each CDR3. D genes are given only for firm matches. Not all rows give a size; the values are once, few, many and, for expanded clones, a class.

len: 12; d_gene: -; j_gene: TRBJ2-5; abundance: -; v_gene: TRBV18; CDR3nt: TGTGCCAGCTCACCTCGCCAAGAGACCCAGTACTTC; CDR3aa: CASSPRQETQYF
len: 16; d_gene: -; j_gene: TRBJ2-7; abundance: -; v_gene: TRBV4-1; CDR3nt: TGCGCCAGCAGCCAGAAGGTCGTAACAGGGTGGGACGAGCAGTACTTC; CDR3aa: CASSQKVVTGWDEQYF
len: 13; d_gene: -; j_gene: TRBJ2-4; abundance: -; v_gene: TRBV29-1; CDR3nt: TGCAGCGCCCTGACCGCAATCGGGTACATTCAGTACTTC; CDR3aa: CSALTAIGYIQYF
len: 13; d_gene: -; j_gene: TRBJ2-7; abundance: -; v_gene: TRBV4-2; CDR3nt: TGTGCCAGCAGCCAGGACCCTATCTACGAGCAGTACTTC; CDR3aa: CASSQDPIYEQYF
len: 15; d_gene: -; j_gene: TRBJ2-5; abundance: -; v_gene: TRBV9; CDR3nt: TGTGCCAGCAGCGCACCGATAAGGGGGGAAGAGACCCAGTACTTC; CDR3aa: CASSAPIRGEETQYF
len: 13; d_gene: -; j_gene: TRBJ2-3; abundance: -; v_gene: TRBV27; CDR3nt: TGTGCCAGCAGTTTTACAGGGCCAGATACGCAGTATTTT; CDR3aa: CASSFTGPDTQYF
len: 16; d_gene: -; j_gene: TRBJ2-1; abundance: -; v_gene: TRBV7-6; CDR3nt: TGTGCCAGCAGCAGAAGGGGGGGCAACGCCTACAATGAGCAGTTCTTC; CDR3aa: CASSRRGGNAYNEQFF
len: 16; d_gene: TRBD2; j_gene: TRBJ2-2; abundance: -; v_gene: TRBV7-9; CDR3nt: TGTGCCAGCAGCCCGTTGACTAGCGGGGGCACCGGGGAGCTGTTTTTT; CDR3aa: CASSPLTSGGTGELFF
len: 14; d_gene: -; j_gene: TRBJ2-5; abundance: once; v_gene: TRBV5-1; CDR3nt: TGCGCCAGCAGCTTGTATGGGGGGCAAGAGACCCAGTACTTC; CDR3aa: CASSLYGGQETQYF
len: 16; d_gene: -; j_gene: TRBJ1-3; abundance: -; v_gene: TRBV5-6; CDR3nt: TGTGCCAGCAGCCGGGGGGTCCGGACCTCTGGAAACACCATATATTTT; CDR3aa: CASSRGVRTSGNTIYF
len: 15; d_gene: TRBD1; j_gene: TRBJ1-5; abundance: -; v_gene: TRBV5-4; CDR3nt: TGTGCCAGCAGCTGGGGAGGGGGCAGGGGCCAGCCCCAGCATTTT; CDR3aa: CASSWGGGRGQPQHF
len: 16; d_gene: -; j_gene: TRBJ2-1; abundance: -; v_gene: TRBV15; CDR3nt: TGTGCCACCAGCGGTAAACTAGCAAGCTCCTACAATGAGCAGTTCTTC; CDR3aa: CATSGKLASSYNEQFF
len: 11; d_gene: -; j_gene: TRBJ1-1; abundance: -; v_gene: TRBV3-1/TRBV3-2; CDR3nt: TGTGCCAGTAAATCCCCTACGCAGGCTTTCTTT; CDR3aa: CASKSPTQAFF
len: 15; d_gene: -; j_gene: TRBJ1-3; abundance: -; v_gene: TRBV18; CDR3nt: TGTGCCAGCTCAACCTCCGGGGGGCAAGGAAACACCATATATTTT; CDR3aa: CASSTSGGQGNTIYF
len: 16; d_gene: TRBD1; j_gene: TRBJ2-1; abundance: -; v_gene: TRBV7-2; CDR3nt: TGTGCCAGCAGCTTCTCCGACAGGGGAACCAACAATGAGCAGTTCTTC; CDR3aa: CASSFSDRGTNNEQFF
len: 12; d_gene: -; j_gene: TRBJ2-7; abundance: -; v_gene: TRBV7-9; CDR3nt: TGTGCCAGCAGCACCCAGGGGTACGAGCAGTACTTC; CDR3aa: CASSTQGYEQYF